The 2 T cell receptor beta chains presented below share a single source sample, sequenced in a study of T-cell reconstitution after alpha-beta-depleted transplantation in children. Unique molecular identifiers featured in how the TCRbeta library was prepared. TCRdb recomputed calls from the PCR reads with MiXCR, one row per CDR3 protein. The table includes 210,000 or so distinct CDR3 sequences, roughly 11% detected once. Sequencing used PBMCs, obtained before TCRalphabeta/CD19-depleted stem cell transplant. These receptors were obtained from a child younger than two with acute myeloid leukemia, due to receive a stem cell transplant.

DNA for the CDR3: TGCGCCAGCAGTTTGCCTCAACCGCGCGCAGAGACCCAGTACTTC. It specifies CASSLPQPRAETQYF. The chain has TRBV5-1 and TRBJ2-5, with D hard to call. This CDR3 contains 15 residues. V was pared by 5 bases and J by 4 bases, with 18 bases between. Germline values: CDR1 SGHRS, CDR2 YFSETQ.

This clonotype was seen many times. The CDR3: CASSFGLAVFTDTQYF. CDR3 DNA sequence: TGCGCCAGCAGCTTTGGACTAGCGGTTTTCACAGATACGCAGTATTTT. The chain recombines TRBV5-1 with TRBJ2-3, with 10 bases fitting TRBD2. CDR1 is SGHRS and CDR2 is YFSETQ in the germline V gene. The CDR3 covers 16 residues. Germline trimming cut 2 bases from V and 2 bases from J; bases unmatched to any gene: 5.